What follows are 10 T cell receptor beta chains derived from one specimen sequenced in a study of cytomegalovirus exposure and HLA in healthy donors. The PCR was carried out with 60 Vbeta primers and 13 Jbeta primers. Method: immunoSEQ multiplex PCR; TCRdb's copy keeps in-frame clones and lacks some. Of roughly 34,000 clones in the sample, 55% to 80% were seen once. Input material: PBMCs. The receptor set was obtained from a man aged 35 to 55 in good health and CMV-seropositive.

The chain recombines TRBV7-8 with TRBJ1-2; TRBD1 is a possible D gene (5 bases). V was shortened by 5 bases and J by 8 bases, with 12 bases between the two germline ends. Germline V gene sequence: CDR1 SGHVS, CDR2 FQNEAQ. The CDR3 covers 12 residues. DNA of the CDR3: TGTGCCAGCAGCGCTCAGGGAAGGGGCTACACCTTC. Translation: CASSAQGRGYTF. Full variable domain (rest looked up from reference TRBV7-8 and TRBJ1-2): GAGVSQSPRYKVAKRGQDVALRCDPISGHVSLFWYQQALGQGPEFLTYFQNEAQLDKSGLPSDRFFAERPEGSVSTLKIQRTQQEDSAVYLCASSAQGRGYTFGSGTRLTVV.

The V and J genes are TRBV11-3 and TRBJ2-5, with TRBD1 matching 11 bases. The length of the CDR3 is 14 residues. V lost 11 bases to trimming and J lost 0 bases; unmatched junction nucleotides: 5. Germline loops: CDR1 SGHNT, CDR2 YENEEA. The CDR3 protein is CAPRTGGNQETQYF. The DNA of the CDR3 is TGTGCCCCCCGGACAGGGGGCAACCAAGAGACCCAGTACTTC.

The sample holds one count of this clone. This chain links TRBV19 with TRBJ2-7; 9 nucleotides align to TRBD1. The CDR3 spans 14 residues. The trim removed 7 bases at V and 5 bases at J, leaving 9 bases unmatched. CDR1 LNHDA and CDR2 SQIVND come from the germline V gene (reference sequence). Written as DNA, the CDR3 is TGTGCCAGTACAACGACAGGGGGTTTGGACGAGCAGTACTTC. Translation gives CASTTTGGLDEQYF.

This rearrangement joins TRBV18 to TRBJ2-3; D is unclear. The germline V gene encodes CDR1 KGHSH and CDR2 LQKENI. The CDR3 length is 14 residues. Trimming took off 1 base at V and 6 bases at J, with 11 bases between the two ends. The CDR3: CASSPLTLRDTQYF. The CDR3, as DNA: TGTGCCAGCTCACCACTAACCCTGAGGGATACGCAGTATTTT.

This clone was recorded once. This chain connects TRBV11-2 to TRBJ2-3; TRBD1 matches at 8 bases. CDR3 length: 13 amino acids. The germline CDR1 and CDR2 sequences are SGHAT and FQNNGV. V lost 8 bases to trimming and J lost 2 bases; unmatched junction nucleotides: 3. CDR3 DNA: TGTGCCAGCCGACAGGGGTTCACAGATACGCAGTATTTT. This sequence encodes CASRQGFTDTQYF.

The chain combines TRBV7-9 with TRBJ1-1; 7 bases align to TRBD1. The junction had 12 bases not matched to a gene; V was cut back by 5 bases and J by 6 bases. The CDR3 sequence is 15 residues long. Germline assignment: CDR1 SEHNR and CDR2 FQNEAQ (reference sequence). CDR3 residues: CASSPLTGTGPEAFF. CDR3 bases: TGTGCCAGCAGCCCGTTGACAGGGACGGGACCTGAAGCTTTCTTT. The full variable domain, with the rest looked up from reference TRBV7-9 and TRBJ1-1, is DTGVSQNPRHKITKRGQNVTFRCDPISEHNRLYWYRQTLGQGPEFLTYFQNEAQLEKSRLLSDRFSAERPKGSFSTLEIQRTEQGDSAMYLCASSPLTGTGPEAFFGQGTRLTVV.

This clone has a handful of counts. CDR3 sequence reads: CASSYGLAKNIQYF. CDR3 coding DNA: TGTGCCAGCAGCTATGGACTAGCCAAAAACATTCAGTACTTC. V gene TRBV27 combines with J gene TRBJ2-4, with a tentative D call TRBD2 (5 bases). This CDR3 comprises 14 residues. Germline values: CDR1 MNHEY, CDR2 SMNVEV (reference sequence). With 6 bases removed from V and 0 bases from J, the gap between germline ends came to 9 bases.

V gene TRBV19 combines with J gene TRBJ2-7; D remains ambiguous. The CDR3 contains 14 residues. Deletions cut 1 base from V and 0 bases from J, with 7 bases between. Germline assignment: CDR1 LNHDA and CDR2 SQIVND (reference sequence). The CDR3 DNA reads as TGTGCCAGTAGTATAGCCAGGTACTCCTACGAGCAGTACTTC. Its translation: CASSIARYSYEQYF.

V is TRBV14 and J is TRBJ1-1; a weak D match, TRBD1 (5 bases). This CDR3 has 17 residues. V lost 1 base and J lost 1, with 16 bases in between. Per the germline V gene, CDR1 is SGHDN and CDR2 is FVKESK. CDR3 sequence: CASSQAQGGAWNTEAFF. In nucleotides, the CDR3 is TGTGCCAGCAGCCAAGCTCAAGGTGGGGCATGGAACACTGAAGCTTTCTTT. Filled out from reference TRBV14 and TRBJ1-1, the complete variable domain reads EAGVTQFPSHSVIEKGQTVTLRCDPISGHDNLYWYRRVMGKEIKFLLHFVKESKQDESGMPNNRFLAERTGGTYSTLKVQPAELEDSGVYFCASSQAQGGAWNTEAFFGQGTRLTVV.

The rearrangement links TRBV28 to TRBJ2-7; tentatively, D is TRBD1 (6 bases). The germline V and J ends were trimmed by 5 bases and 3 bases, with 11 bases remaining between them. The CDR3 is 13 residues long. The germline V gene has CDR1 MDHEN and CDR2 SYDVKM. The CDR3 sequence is CASSDGTLYEQYF. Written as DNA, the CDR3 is TGTGCCAGCAGTGACGGGACACTCTACGAGCAGTACTTC.